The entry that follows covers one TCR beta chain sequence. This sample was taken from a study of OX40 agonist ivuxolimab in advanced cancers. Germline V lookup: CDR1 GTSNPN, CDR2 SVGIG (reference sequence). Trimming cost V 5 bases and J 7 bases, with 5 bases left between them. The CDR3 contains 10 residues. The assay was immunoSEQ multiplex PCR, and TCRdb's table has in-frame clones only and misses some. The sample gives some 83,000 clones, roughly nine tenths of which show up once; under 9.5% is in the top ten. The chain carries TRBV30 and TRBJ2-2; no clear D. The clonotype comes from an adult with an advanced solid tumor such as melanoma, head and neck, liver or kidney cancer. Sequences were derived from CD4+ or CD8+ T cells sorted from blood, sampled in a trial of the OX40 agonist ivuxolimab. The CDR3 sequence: CAWGIGELFF. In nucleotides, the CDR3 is TGTGCCTGGGGCATCGGGGAGCTGTTTTTT.